The 2 T cell receptor beta chains below were found in one sample sequenced in a study of OX40 agonist ivuxolimab in advanced cancers. Clones were read by immunoSEQ multiplex PCR, and TCRdb kept only the in-frame ones, dropping some. This sample has 73,000 or so clones; about nine tenths occur once, and the top ten carry 0.75% to 0.85%. This material consisted of CD4+ or CD8+ T cells sorted from blood, taken in a trial of the OX40 agonist ivuxolimab. The receptors originated from an adult with an advanced solid tumor such as melanoma, head and neck, liver or kidney cancer.

The V gene is TRBV5-6, the J gene TRBJ2-7; D is uncertain. The V gene lost 4 bases and the J gene lost 6 bases, with 11 bases spanning the gap. Germline V gives CDR1 SGHDT, CDR2 YYEEEE. The CDR3 sequence is 12 residues long. CDR3 DNA: TGTGCCAGCAGCCCCCGATTGAGCGAGCAGTACTTC. This translates into CASSPRLSEQYF.

CDR3 sequence reads: CASSLASSGGAGETQYF. The CDR3 DNA follows: TGCGCCAGCAGCTTGGCCTCTAGCGGGGGGGCCGGAGAGACCCAGTACTTC. The chain carries TRBV5-1 and TRBJ2-5, with 12 bases aligning to TRBD2. Germline trimming cut 0 bases from V and 4 bases from J; bases unmatched to any gene: 7. CDR3 length: 17 amino acids. Germline V gene lookup returns CDR1 SGHRS and CDR2 YFSETQ.